The sequence of this TCR beta chain was determined in a study of post-analysis software for immune sequencing data. On the study more broadly: Recorded subtypes: relapsing-remitting, secondary progressive, progressive-relapsing; some patients unannotated.

This clonotype has just one count. What it recognizes is unknown. Whole-study results and caveats: Four to six TRBV segments (TRBV5-6, TRBV5-1 and TRBV20-1 among them) occurred more frequently in patients than in controls. When compared against controls, multiple sclerosis patients showed significantly lower normalized Chao1 diversity. Strong co-clustering by F measure linked samples that shared a preparation batch.

CDR1 and CDR2 (germline): LGHNA, YSLEER. This CDR3 has 16 residues. V was clipped by 0 bases and J by 2 bases, with 13 bases between them. cDNA libraries of TCR beta carried unique molecular identifiers. One entry per CDR3 protein results from TCRdb running MiXCR on the PCR reads. The profile shows roughly 730,000 distinct CDR3 sequences, about 32% of them singletons. The J gene is TRBJ1-2, the V gene TRBV4-3; D is uncertain. The sequenced sample consisted of blood. The TCR comes from a girl between 10 and 17 years old with multiple sclerosis. The CDR3: CASSQDLYGSNYGYTF. CDR3 nucleotides: TGCGCCAGCAGCCAAGATCTTTACGGCAGCAACTATGGCTACACCTTC.